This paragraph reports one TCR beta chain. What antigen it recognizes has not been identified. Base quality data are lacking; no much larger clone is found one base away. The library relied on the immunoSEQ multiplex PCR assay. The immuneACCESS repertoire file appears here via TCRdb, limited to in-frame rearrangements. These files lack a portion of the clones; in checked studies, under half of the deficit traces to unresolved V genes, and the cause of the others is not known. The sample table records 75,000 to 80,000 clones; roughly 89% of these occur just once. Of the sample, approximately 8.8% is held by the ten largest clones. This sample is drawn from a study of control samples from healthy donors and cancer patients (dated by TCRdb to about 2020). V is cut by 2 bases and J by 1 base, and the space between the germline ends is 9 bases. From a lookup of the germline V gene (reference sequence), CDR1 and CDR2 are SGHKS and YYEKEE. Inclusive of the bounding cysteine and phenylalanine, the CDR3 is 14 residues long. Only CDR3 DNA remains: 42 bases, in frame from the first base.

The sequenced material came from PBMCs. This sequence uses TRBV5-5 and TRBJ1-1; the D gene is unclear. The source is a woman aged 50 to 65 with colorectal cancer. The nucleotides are TGTGCCAGCAGCTTTCGGGGAGGGAACACTGAAGCTTTCTTT. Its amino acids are CASSFRGGNTEAFF.